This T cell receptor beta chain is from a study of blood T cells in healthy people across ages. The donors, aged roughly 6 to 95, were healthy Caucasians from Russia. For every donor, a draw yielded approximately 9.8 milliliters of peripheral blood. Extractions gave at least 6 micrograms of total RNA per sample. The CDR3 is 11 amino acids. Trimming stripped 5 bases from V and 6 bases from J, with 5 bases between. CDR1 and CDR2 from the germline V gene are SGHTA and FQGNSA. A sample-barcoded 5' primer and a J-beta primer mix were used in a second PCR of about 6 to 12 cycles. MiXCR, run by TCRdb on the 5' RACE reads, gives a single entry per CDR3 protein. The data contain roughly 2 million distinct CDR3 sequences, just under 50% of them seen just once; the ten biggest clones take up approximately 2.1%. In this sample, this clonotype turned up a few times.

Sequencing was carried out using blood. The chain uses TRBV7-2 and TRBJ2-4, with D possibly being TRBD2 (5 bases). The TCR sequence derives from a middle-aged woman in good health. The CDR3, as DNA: TGTGCCAGCAGCACTAGAAACATTCAGTACTTC. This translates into CASSTRNIQYF.